This record covers a single T cell receptor beta chain. Its cognate antigen is unknown. The data originate from a study of tumor-infiltrating lymphocytes in localized non-small cell lung cancer. Study summary: Patients included smokers and never-smokers with various histologies, some sampled after neoadjuvant chemotherapy. Findings and limits, study-wide: T-cell fraction did not differ between immunotypes IM1 and IM2. TCR sequencing covered a subset of patients with enough tissue.

Profiling relied on immunoSEQ multiplex PCR, and the TCRdb table lists in-frame clones only, not all of them. Among approximately 17,000 clones listed, 60% to 85% were seen once. J was trimmed by 2 bases and V by 4 bases; bases with no gene match: 10. The CDR3 contains 16 residues. Germline CDR1 MDHEN, CDR2 SYDVKM. The rearrangement uses TRBV28 and TRBJ2-7; 8 bases are a match to TRBD2. The origin of this receptor is a human donor with non-small cell lung cancer. The sample taken for sequencing was lung tumor tissue. In nucleotides, the CDR3 is TGTGCCAGCAGTTGGCAGCCATCGGGAGGGACCTACGAGCAGTACTTC. It yields the protein CASSWQPSGGTYEQYF.